Listed here are 7 T cell receptor beta chains from one sample, sequenced in a study of blood T cell repertoires in COVID-19. This table comes from immunoSEQ multiplex PCR, and its TCRdb copy is limited to in-frame clones, with some not included. In the table there are 470,000 or so clones, 70% to 90% of which are singletons. The sample comprised PBMCs or T cells enriched from blood (not recorded which). The receptors were gathered from a woman under 30 with acute COVID-19.

The rearrangement uses TRBV7-6 and TRBJ1-1, with 7 nucleotides matching TRBD1. Per the germline V gene, CDR1 is SGHVS and CDR2 is FNYEAQ. J lost 0 bases, V lost 1 base, and 5 bases had no gene match. The CDR3 runs 16 residues. CDR3 residues: CASSLDSGQLNTEAFF. The CDR3 nucleotides read TGTGCCAGCAGCTTAGATTCGGGACAGTTGAACACTGAAGCTTTCTTT.

This clone was counted a single time. The rearrangement joins TRBV5-4 to TRBJ1-1; unclear D gene. This CDR3 comprises 16 residues. Per germline, CDR1 SGHNT and CDR2 YYREEE (reference sequence). The V end lost 0 bases, the J end lost 0 bases, and 12 bases lay between the germline ends. CDR3 sequence: CASSLGSPLMNTEAFF. The CDR3 bases are TGTGCCAGCAGCTTGGGGTCGCCCCTAATGAACACTGAAGCTTTCTTT.

V usage is TRBV6-2 or TRBV6-3 and J usage is TRBJ2-7; a weak D match, TRBD2 (6 bases). The V gene lost 5 bases and the J gene lost 4 bases, with 21 bases spanning the gap. Germline values: CDR1 MNHEY, CDR2 SVGEGT. This CDR3 is 16 amino acids long. The CDR3 here is CASSRTGLPVPYEQYF. CDR3 nucleotides: TGTGCCAGCAGTCGAACGGGACTCCCAGTCCCTTACGAGCAGTACTTC.

The chain uses TRBV2 and TRBJ2-7; D is possibly TRBD2 (6 bases). V lost 6 bases and J lost 3, with 12 bases in between. The CDR3 extends over 13 amino acids. Germline CDR1 is SNHLY and CDR2 is FYNNEI. The CDR3, as DNA: TGTGCCAGCAGCCGGGGACTCCTCTACGAGCAGTACTTC. Amino acid sequence: CASSRGLLYEQYF.

The genes are TRBV30 and TRBJ2-7, with 7 bases lining up with TRBD1. With V trimmed by 1 base and J by 5 bases, 8 bases remained unmatched. The CDR3 has 14 residues. CDR1 GTSNPN and CDR2 SVGIG come from the germline V gene (reference sequence). CDR3 DNA: TGTGCCTGGAGTGAACAGGGGCCCGTACACGAGCAGTACTTC. Its translation is CAWSEQGPVHEQYF.

The V and J genes are TRBV5-5 and TRBJ1-5, with D maybe TRBD1 (5 bases). Germline CDR1 is SGHKS and CDR2 is YYEKEE (reference sequence). V lost 2 bases to trimming and J lost 3 bases, with 12 bases between them. CDR3 size: 15 residues. The CDR3 loop reads CASSFAGQSNQPQHF. DNA for the CDR3: TGTGCCAGCAGCTTTGCGGGGCAGTCCAATCAGCCCCAGCATTTT.

The V call is TRBV12-5, the J call TRBJ1-6; D is ambiguous. There are 14 residues in the CDR3. Germline V gives CDR1 LGHNT, CDR2 FRNRAP. Trimming removed 2 bases from V and 6 bases from J, with 8 bases in between. CDR3 loop: CASGLPPLNSPLHF. Written as DNA, the CDR3 is TGTGCTAGTGGTTTGCCCCCCCTTAATTCACCCCTCCACTTT.